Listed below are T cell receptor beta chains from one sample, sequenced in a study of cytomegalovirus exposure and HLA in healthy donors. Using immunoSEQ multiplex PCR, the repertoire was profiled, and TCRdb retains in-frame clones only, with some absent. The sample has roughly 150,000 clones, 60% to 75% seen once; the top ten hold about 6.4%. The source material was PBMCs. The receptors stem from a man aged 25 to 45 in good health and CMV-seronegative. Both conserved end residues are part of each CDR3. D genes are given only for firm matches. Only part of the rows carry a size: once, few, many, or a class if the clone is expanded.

TGTGCCAGCAGTTATACCACAGCGGGGGCAGAGACCCAGTACTTC	CASSYTTAGAETQYF	NA	TRBD2	TRBV27	TRBJ2-5
TGCGCCAGCAGCCAAGAATCCGGGTCTAGCGACAGTCAGTACTTC	CASSQESGSSDSQYF	NA	NA	TRBV4-1	TRBJ2-4
TGTGCCAGCAGTTACATCGGGTTTGAAGCTTTCTTT	CASSYIGFEAFF	NA	NA	TRBV6-6	TRBJ1-1
TGTGCCAGCAGCCCAGAGACTAGCGGGAGTTCGAATGAGCAGTTCTTC	CASSPETSGSSNEQFF	few	TRBD2	TRBV5-4	TRBJ2-1
TGTGCCAGCAGCGTAACAGCGGGGGGGCAACGCGAGGGGAAAGATACGCAGTATTTT	CASSVTAGGQREGKDTQYF	NA	TRBD2	TRBV9	TRBJ2-3
TGTGCCAGCAGTTATAGGGACACCCTCGTGCAGTTCTTC	CASSYRDTLVQFF	NA	NA	TRBV27	TRBJ2-1
TGCGCCAGCAGCACAGCAGTGAACACTGAAGCTTTCTTT	CASSTAVNTEAFF	NA	NA	TRBV5-1	TRBJ1-1
TGTGCCAGCAAAAGAACAGGGTCCTACGAGCAGTACTTC	CASKRTGSYEQYF	few	NA	TRBV6-1	TRBJ2-7
TGTGCCAGTAGTCCGGGGACAGGGAGTTCCTACGAGCAGTACTTC	CASSPGTGSSYEQYF	NA	TRBD1	TRBV19	TRBJ2-7
TGTGCCAGCAGGGAGGGGTACACTGAAGCTTTCTTT	CASREGYTEAFF	few	NA	TRBV28	TRBJ1-1
TGTGCCAGCATCTACGCGGGGAGAAACACTGAAGCTTTCTTT	CASIYAGRNTEAFF	NA	NA	TRBV28	TRBJ1-1
TGCAGCGCTGGGGGGGGCAGGGCGAACACTGAAGCTTTCTTT	CSAGGGRANTEAFF	NA	NA	TRBV29-1	TRBJ1-1
TGTGCCAGCAGCTTCGGGACTAGCGGGAGAGATGAGCAGTTCTTC	CASSFGTSGRDEQFF	NA	TRBD2	TRBV5-8	TRBJ2-1
TGTGCCAGCAGCTCAGGTGGCGGGGGAACTGAAGCTTTCTTT	CASSSGGGGTEAFF	NA	NA	TRBV9	TRBJ1-1
TGCAGCGTTTCCAGGGGGCCATCTGACACCGGGGAGCTGTTTTTT	CSVSRGPSDTGELFF	NA	TRBD1	TRBV29-1	TRBJ2-2
TGCGCCAGCAGCTTGGTGACTAGCGGGGGCGGGGAGCAGTTCTTC	CASSLVTSGGGEQFF	NA	TRBD2	TRBV5-1	TRBJ2-1
TGTGCCAGCAGCCCCGGGAGGGGCCTAGGTTCTCCCCTCCACTTT	CASSPGRGLGSPLHF	few	NA	TRBV7-3	TRBJ1-6
TGCAGCTCTAGGGGAGGGAACACCTACGAGCAGTACTTC	CSSRGGNTYEQYF	few	TRBD2	TRBV29-1	TRBJ2-7
TGTGCCAGCTCACTAATCTCCCCAGACATCATGAACACTGAAGCTTTCTTT	CASSLISPDIMNTEAFF	NA	NA	TRBV18	TRBJ1-1
TGCGCCAGCAGCTCTCGGACAGGGAGGCCTGGCTACACCTTC	CASSSRTGRPGYTF	few	TRBD1	TRBV5-1	TRBJ1-2
TGTGCCAGCAGTTTATCCTCGGGACAGGGCAGGTTTGTGCCAGATACGCAGTATTTT	CASSLSSGQGRFVPDTQYF	NA	TRBD1	TRBV27	TRBJ2-3
TGCAGCGTTGGAGTCGTGGGGGGTATCGCTGGAAACACCATATATTTT	CSVGVVGGIAGNTIYF	NA	NA	TRBV29-1	TRBJ1-3
TGTGCCAGCAGCTCCCCTTCTAGCGGGAGTTTCCTACCCTACGAGCAGTACTTC	CASSSPSSGSFLPYEQYF	NA	TRBD2	TRBV11-3	TRBJ2-7
TGTGCCAGTACGCCCAGCGGAGAGGGTTACGAGCAGTACTTC	CASTPSGEGYEQYF	once	NA	TRBV19	TRBJ2-7
TGTGCCACCAGCAGCACGGGTGGGGGCGGGGGCTACACCTTC	CATSSTGGGGGYTF	NA	NA	TRBV15	TRBJ1-2
TGCGCCAGCAGCTCGACTAGCGGGGCTTACGAGCAGTACTTC	CASSSTSGAYEQYF	NA	TRBD2	TRBV5-1	TRBJ2-7
TGCGCCAGCAGCTTGGTGGGACTAGCGGGGGAGCAGTTCTTC	CASSLVGLAGEQFF	NA	TRBD2	TRBV5-1	TRBJ2-1
TGCGCCAGCAGCAACGCCGGGACTATCACCGGGGAGCTGTTTTTT	CASSNAGTITGELFF	NA	TRBD2	TRBV5-1	TRBJ2-2
TGTGCCAGTAGTATGCGTCGCAGGGGGCAGCCCCAGCATTTT	CASSMRRRGQPQHF	NA	TRBD1	TRBV19	TRBJ1-5
TGTGCCAGCAGCTTAGGAGGAGCGGCCTTTAGCACAGATACGCAGTATTTT	CASSLGGAAFSTDTQYF	NA	NA	TRBV5-4	TRBJ2-3
TGTGCCAGCAGTGAAGCGGGGAGAACAGGGTCGAGGGCCAACGGCCTGACTTTC	CASSEAGRTGSRANGLTF	once	NA	TRBV2	TRBJ2-6
TGTGCCAGCAGTTTCGGGACAGGGATGCATCAGCCCCAGCATTTT	CASSFGTGMHQPQHF	once	TRBD1	TRBV6-6	TRBJ1-5
TGTGCCAGCAGCGCAGAGGGATGGGGTGAGCAGTTCTTC	CASSAEGWGEQFF	NA	NA	TRBV27	TRBJ2-1
TGTGCCTGGAGTGGGGGGACACACAATGAGCAGTTCTTC	CAWSGGTHNEQFF	NA	NA	TRBV30	TRBJ2-1
TGTGCCAGCAGTTACTCGGAGGGGATAACTGAAGCTTTCTTT	CASSYSEGITEAFF	NA	NA	TRBV6-5	TRBJ1-1
TGTGCCAGTAGTATAGTCACAGGGTTTAGCTCCTACGAGCAGTACTTC	CASSIVTGFSSYEQYF	NA	NA	TRBV19	TRBJ2-7
TGTGCCAGCAGCGGAACCAGTGGCGGGGATCAGCCCCAGCATTTT	CASSGTSGGDQPQHF	NA	NA	TRBV2	TRBJ1-5